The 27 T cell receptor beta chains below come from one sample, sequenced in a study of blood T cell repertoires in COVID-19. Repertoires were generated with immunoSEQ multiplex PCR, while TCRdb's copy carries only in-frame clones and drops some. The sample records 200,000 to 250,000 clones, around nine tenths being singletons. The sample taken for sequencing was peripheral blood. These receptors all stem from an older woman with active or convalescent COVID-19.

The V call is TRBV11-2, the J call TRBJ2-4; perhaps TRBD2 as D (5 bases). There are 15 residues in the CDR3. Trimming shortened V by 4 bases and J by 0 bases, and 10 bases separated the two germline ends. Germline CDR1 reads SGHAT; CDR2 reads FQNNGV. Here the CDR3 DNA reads TGTGCCAGCAGCTGGACTCCTCTAGCCAAAAACATTCAGTACTTC. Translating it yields CASSWTPLAKNIQYF.

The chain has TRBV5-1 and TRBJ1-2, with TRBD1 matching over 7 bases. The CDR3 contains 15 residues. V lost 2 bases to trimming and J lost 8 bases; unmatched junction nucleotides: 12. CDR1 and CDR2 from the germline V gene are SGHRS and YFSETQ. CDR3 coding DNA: TGCGCCAGCAGCTTCGGGGCTGGCGCGACAGGGGGCTACACCTTC. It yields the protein CASSFGAGATGGYTF.

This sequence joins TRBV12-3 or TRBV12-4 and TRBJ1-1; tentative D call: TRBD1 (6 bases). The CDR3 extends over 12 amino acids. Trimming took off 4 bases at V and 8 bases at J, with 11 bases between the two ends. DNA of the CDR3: TGTGCCAGCAGTTGGGACATGTCAGAAGCTTTCTTT. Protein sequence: CASSWDMSEAFF.

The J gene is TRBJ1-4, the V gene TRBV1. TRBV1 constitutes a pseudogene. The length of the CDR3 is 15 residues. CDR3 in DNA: TGCACCAGCAGCCAAGACTCTACAACTAATGAAAAACTGTTTTTT. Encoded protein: CTSSQDSTTNEKLFF.

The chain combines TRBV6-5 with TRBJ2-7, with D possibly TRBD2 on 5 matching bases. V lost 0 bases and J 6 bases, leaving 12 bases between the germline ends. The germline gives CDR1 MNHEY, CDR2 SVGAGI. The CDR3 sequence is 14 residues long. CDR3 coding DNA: TGTGCCAGCAGTTACTCGAGAGGGTTGGGCGAGCAGTACTTC. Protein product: CASSYSRGLGEQYF.

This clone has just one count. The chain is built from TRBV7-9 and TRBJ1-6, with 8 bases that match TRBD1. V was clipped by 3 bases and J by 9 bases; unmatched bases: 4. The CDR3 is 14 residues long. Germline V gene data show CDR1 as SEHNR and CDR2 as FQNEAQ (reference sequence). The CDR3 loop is CASSFQTGGSPLHF. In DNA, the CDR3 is TGTGCCAGCAGCTTCCAAACAGGGGGTTCACCCCTCCACTTT.

CDR3 nucleotides: TGTGCCAGCAGACAAGGACTTGAAGCTTTCTTT. Its protein is CASRQGLEAFF. The chain is built from TRBV2 and TRBJ1-1, with D uncertain. Per the germline V gene, CDR1 is SNHLY and CDR2 is FYNNEI. The length of the CDR3 is 11 residues. V was pared by 6 bases and J by 7 bases, with 9 bases between.

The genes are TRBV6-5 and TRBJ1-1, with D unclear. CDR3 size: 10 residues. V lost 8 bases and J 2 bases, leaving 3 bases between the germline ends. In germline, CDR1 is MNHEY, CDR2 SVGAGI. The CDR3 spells CASYNTEAFF. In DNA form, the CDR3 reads TGTGCCAGCTATAACACTGAAGCTTTCTTT.

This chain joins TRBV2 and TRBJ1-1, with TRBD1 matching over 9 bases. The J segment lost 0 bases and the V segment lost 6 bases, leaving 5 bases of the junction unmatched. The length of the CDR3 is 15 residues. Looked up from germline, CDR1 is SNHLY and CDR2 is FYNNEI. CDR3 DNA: TGTGCCAGCAGAGCACAGGGGGCCTTGAACACTGAAGCTTTCTTT. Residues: CASRAQGALNTEAFF.

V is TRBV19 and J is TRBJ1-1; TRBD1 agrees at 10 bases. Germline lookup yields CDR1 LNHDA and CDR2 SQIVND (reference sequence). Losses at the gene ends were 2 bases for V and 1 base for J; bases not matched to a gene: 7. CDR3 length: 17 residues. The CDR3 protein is CASSIRDRGRGNTEAFF. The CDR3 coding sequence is TGTGCCAGTAGTATACGGGACAGGGGCCGGGGGAACACTGAAGCTTTCTTT.

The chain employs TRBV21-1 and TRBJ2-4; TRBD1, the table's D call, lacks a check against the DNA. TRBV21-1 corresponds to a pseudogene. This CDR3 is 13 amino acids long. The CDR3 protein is CASDRQGKNIQYF. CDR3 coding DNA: TGTGCCAGCGACAGACAGGGTAAAAACATTCAGTACTTC.

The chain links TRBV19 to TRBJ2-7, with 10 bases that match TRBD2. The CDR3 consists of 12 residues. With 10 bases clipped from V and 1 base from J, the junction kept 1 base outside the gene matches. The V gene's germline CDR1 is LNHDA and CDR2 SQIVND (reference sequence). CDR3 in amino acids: CATSGGSYEQYF. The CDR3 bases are TGTGCCACTAGCGGGGGTTCCTACGAGCAGTACTTC. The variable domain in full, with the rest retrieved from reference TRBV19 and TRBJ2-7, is DGGITQSPKYLFRKEGQNVTLSCEQNLNHDAMYWYRQDPGQGLRLIYYSQIVNDFQKGDIAEGYSVSREKKESFPLTVTSAQKNPTAFYLCATSGGSYEQYFGPGTRLTVT.

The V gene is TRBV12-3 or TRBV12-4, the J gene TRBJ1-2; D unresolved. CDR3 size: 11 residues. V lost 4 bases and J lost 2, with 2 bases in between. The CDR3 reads CASSSNYGYTF. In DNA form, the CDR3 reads TGTGCCAGCAGTTCGAACTATGGCTACACCTTC.

In DNA, the CDR3 is TGTGCCAGCAGCTTCCTCGCGGACAAGACCCAGTACTTC. Translating it yields CASSFLADKTQYF. The rearrangement joins TRBV7-2 to TRBJ2-5; D possibly corresponds to TRBD1 (5 bases). CDR3 length: 13 amino acids. Germline values: CDR1 SGHTA, CDR2 FQGNSA. V was trimmed by 3 bases and J by 6 bases, leaving 11 bases between them.

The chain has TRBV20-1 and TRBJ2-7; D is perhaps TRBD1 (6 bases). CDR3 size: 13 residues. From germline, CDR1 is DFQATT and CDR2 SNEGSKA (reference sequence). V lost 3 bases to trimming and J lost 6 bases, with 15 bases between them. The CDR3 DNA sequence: TGCAGTGCTAGTATCTCAGGGGAGACCGAGCAGTACTTC. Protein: CSASISGETEQYF.

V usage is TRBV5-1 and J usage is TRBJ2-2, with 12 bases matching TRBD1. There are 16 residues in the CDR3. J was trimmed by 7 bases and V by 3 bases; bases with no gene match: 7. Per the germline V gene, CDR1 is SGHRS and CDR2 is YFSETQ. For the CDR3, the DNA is TGCGCCAGCAGCTCCCGGGACAGGGGGCTCCACGGGGAGCTGTTTTTT. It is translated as CASSSRDRGLHGELFF.

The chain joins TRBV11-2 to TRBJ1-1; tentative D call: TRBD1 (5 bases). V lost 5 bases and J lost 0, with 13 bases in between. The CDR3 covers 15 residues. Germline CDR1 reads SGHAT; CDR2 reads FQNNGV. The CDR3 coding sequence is TGTGCCAGCAGCCTATCGACAGTCATGAACACTGAAGCTTTCTTT. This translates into CASSLSTVMNTEAFF.

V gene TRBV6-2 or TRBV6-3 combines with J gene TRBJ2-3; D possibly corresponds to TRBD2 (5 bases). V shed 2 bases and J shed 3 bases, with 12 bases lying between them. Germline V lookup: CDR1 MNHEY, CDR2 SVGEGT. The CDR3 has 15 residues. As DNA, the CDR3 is TGTGCCAGCAGTTACGGGCAGAGAGGGACAGATACGCAGTATTTT. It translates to CASSYGQRGTDTQYF.

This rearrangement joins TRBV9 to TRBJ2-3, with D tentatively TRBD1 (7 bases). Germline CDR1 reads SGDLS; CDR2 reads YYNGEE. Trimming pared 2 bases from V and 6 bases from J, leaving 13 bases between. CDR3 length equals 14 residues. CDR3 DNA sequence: TGTGCCAGCAGCGTTGGGGCAGGGGGGGATACGCAGTATTTT. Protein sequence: CASSVGAGGDTQYF.

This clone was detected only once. DNA for the CDR3: TGTGCCAGCAGAATAGACAGGGCAGGGGGCTACACCTTC. Translating it yields CASRIDRAGGYTF. This rearrangement joins TRBV27 to TRBJ1-2; TRBD1 matches 7 bases. This CDR3 comprises 13 residues. From germline, CDR1 is MNHEY and CDR2 SMNVEV (reference sequence). The ends lost 6 bases at V and 8 bases at J; junction bases unmatched: 9.

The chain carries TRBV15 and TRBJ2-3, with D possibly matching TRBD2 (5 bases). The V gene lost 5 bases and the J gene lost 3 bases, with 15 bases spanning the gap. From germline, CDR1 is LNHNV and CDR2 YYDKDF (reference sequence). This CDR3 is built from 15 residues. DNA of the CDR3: TGTGCCACCAGCGTCCGGGGTCCAAGGACAGATACGCAGTATTTT. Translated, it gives CATSVRGPRTDTQYF.

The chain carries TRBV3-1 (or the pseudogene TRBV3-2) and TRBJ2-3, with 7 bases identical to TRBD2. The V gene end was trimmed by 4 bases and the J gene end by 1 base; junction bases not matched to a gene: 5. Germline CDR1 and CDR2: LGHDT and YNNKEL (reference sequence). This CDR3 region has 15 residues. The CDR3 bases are TGTGCCAGCAGCCTCAGCGGGGTCGGCACAGATACGCAGTATTTT. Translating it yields CASSLSGVGTDTQYF.

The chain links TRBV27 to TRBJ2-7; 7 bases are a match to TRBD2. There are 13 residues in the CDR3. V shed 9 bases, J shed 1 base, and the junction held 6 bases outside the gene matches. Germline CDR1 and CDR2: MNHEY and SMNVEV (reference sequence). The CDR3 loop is CASRGGGSYEQYF. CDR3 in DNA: TGTGCCAGTCGTGGGGGGGGATCCTACGAGCAGTACTTC.

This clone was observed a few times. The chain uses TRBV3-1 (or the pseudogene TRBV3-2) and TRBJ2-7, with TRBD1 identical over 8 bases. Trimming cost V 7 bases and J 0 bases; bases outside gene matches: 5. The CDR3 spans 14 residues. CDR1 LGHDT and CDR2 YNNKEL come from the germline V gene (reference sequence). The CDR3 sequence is CASKQGVTSYEQYF. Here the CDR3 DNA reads TGTGCCAGCAAACAGGGGGTTACCTCCTACGAGCAGTACTTC.

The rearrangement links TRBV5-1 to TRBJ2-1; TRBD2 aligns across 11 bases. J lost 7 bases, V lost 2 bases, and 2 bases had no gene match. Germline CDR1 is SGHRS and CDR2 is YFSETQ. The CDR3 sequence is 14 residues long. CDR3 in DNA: TGCGCCAGCAGCTTTAGCGGGGGGGTAAATGAGCAGTTCTTC. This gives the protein CASSFSGGVNEQFF.

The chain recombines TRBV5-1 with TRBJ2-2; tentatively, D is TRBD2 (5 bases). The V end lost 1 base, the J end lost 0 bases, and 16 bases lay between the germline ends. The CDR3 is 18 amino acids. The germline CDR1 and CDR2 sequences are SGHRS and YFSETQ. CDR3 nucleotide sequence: TGCGCCAGCAGCTTGCGGGTCCTTGGGAGATCGAACACCGGGGAGCTGTTTTTT. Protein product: CASSLRVLGRSNTGELFF.

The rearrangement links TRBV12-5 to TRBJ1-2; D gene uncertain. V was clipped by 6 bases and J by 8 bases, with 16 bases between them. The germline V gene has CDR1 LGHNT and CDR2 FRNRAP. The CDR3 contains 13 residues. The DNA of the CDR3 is TGTGCTAGTGGGCTCCGCGGGCTCCCCGGCTACACCTTC. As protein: CASGLRGLPGYTF.